Following are 28 T cell receptor beta chains from one sample sequenced in a study of blood T cell repertoires in COVID-19. Measured with immunoSEQ multiplex PCR; TCRdb has only the in-frame clones, and not every one. The sample comprises 300,000 to 450,000 clones, about 88% of which are singletons, and 2.5% to 3.5% rests with the top ten. The sequencing sample was made of peripheral blood. All receptors come from a human donor in a cohort sampled during active COVID-19.

DNA for the CDR3: TGTGCCAGCAGCCCCAGGTCGATGGTACAGGGGGCGATCGATGAGCAGTTCTTC. Translating it yields CASSPRSMVQGAIDEQFF. This chain connects TRBV14 to TRBJ2-1; TRBD1 matches at 9 bases. The length of the CDR3 is 18 residues. The trim removed 4 bases at V and 8 bases at J, leaving 18 bases unmatched. CDR1 SGHDN and CDR2 FVKESK come from the germline V gene.

The chain carries TRBV28 and TRBJ2-2, with 7 bases matching TRBD1. The CDR3 sequence is 14 residues long. CDR1 is MDHEN and CDR2 is SYDVKM in the germline V gene. The J segment lost 2 bases and the V segment lost 8 bases, leaving 5 bases of the junction unmatched. CDR3 in DNA: TGTGCCAGCGAAGGGGACAGAAACACCGGGGAGCTGTTTTTT. Amino acids: CASEGDRNTGELFF.

This clone was counted between two and nine times. In nucleotides, the CDR3 is TGTGCCTGGAGTCCGAAACCAGGGTCCCAGCATTTT. This codes for CAWSPKPGSQHF. The rearrangement uses TRBV30 and TRBJ1-5, with D tentatively TRBD1 (5 bases). V was shortened by 2 bases and J by 11 bases, with 13 bases between the two germline ends. The CDR3 totals 12 residues. Germline V gene sequence: CDR1 GTSNPN, CDR2 SVGIG (reference sequence).

This rearrangement joins TRBV5-1 to TRBJ2-3; TRBD2 matches 11 bases. This CDR3 has 16 residues. Germline CDR1 reads SGHRS; CDR2 reads YFSETQ. V trimming: 4 bases; J trimming: 6 bases; junction bases outside the gene matches: 10. The CDR3 sequence is CASSHAPSGRRDTQYF. The CDR3 DNA reads TGCGCCAGCAGCCATGCCCCTAGCGGGAGGCGTGATACGCAGTATTTT.

The V and J genes are TRBV6-5 and TRBJ1-4, with 9 bases that match TRBD1. This CDR3 contains 15 residues. The V segment lost 5 bases and the J segment 5 bases; nucleotides outside the gene matches: 6. CDR1 MNHEY and CDR2 SVGAGI come from the germline V gene. The DNA for the CDR3 is TGTGCCAGCAGTCCCTCCGGGACAGGGAATGAAAAACTGTTTTTT. Its protein is CASSPSGTGNEKLFF.

The rearrangement uses TRBV5-1 and TRBJ2-7; TRBD1 agrees at 7 bases. Germline loops: CDR1 SGHRS, CDR2 YFSETQ. Trimming took 0 bases from V and 2 from J; bases not matched to a gene: 8. The CDR3 has 16 residues. CDR3 coding DNA: TGCGCCAGCAGCTTGGGAAACAGGGGTCATACCTACGAGCAGTACTTC. It encodes CASSLGNRGHTYEQYF. The whole variable domain, filled in from reference TRBV5-1 and TRBJ2-7, reads KAGVTQTPRYLIKTRGQQVTLSCSPISGHRSVSWYQQTPGQGLQFLFEYFSETQRNKGNFPGRFSGRQFSNSRSEMNVSTLELGDSALYLCASSLGNRGHTYEQYFGPGTRLTVT.

The V gene is TRBV6-5, the J gene TRBJ1-2, with D possibly TRBD1 on 6 matching bases. The germline V and J ends were trimmed by 2 bases and 7 bases, with 11 bases remaining between them. This CDR3 spans 13 amino acids. Germline V gene data show CDR1 as MNHEY and CDR2 as SVGAGI. The CDR3 coding sequence is TGTGCCAGCAGTTACGGGGGGGCGGGTGGCTACACCTTC. Translation gives CASSYGGAGGYTF.

V usage is TRBV2 and J usage is TRBJ2-1, with TRBD1 matching over 10 bases. The germline CDR1 and CDR2 sequences are SNHLY and FYNNEI. Trimming removed 3 bases from V and 8 bases from J; junction bases left unmatched: 7. The CDR3 runs to 15 residues. CDR3 residues: CASSEIGTGAYEQFF. The CDR3 coding sequence is TGTGCCAGCAGTGAGATTGGGACAGGGGCTTATGAGCAGTTCTTC.

J is TRBJ2-3 and V is TRBV5-1; the match to TRBD1 covers 7 bases. Trimming took 5 bases from V and 7 from J; bases not matched to a gene: 7. CDR1 is SGHRS and CDR2 is YFSETQ in the germline V gene. The CDR3 contains 13 residues. CDR3 region: CASSYTGDNTQYF. The CDR3 region has the DNA TGCGCCAGCAGTTATACAGGGGACAATACGCAGTATTTT.

This clone was counted a single time. The chain couples TRBV6-1 to TRBJ2-3; D gene ambiguous. The V end lost 3 bases, the J end lost 2 bases, and 9 bases lay between the germline ends. CDR1 and CDR2 (germline): MNHNS, SASEGT. This CDR3 region has 14 residues. The DNA for the CDR3 is TGTGCCAGCAGTGACGAGGCGGTCACAGATACGCAGTATTTT. It yields the protein CASSDEAVTDTQYF.

The chain carries TRBV7-9 and TRBJ1-1; weak D call: TRBD1 (5 bases). The CDR3 consists of 16 residues. V shed 1 base and J shed 11 bases, with 23 bases lying between them. Germline CDR1 and CDR2: SEHNR and FQNEAQ (reference sequence). CDR3 region: CASSLVGARSVKGAFF. CDR3 DNA: TGTGCCAGCAGCTTAGTTGGGGCCCGAAGCGTTAAAGGGGCTTTCTTT.

The gene calls are TRBV4-1 and TRBJ2-1; D might be TRBD2 (5 bases). Germline V CDR1 and CDR2: MGHRA, YSYEKL. The CDR3 spans 17 residues. V was trimmed by 4 bases and J by 1 base, leaving 17 bases between them. The CDR3 is CASSPLSGSSSYNEQFF. The CDR3 DNA is TGCGCCAGCAGCCCCTTATCGGGGTCGAGTTCCTACAATGAGCAGTTCTTC.

The gene calls are TRBV30 and TRBJ2-2; TRBD1 might be the D (5 bases). The CDR3 covers 13 residues. V lost 5 bases and J 2 bases, leaving 9 bases between the germline ends. Germline V lookup: CDR1 GTSNPN, CDR2 SVGIG (reference sequence). In DNA form, the CDR3 reads TGTGCCTGGGACAGCAGAAACACCGGGGAGCTGTTTTTT. As protein: CAWDSRNTGELFF. The whole variable domain, filled in from reference TRBV30 and TRBJ2-2, reads SQTIHQWPATLVQPVGSPLSLECTVEGTSNPNLYWYRQAAGRGLQLLFYSVGIGQISSEVPQNLSASRPQDRQFILSSKKLLLSDSGFYLCAWDSRNTGELFFGEGSRLTVL.

The V and J genes are TRBV11-2 and TRBJ2-7; unclear D gene. This CDR3 is 13 amino acids long. Germline V gene data show CDR1 as SGHAT and CDR2 as FQNNGV. Trimming took 5 bases from V and 4 from J, leaving 12 bases between them. The CDR3 bases are TGTGCCAGCAGCGAAGCCCCCATTTACGAGCAGTACTTC. Its translation is CASSEAPIYEQYF.

The V call is TRBV4-2, the J call TRBJ2-6, with a weak D call TRBD1 (5 bases). Germline V gene lookup returns CDR1 LGHNA and CDR2 YNFKEQ. The CDR3 covers 16 residues. V lost 2 bases and J lost 0, with 8 bases in between. In DNA form, the CDR3 reads TGTGCCAGCAGCCAAATCACAGGCTCTGGGGCCAACGTCCTGACTTTC. Its translation: CASSQITGSGANVLTF.

This clone was observed a single time. The chain is built from TRBV5-1 and TRBJ1-1; 7 nucleotides agree with TRBD1. Germline V CDR1 and CDR2: SGHRS, YFSETQ. V shed 1 base and J 1 base; nucleotides not matched to a gene: 4. There are 15 residues in the CDR3. CDR3 in amino acids: CASSLFGQANTEAFF. The DNA for the CDR3 is TGCGCCAGCAGCTTGTTCGGACAGGCGAACACTGAAGCTTTCTTT.

The chain links TRBV30 to TRBJ2-1, with a tentative D call TRBD2 (5 bases). The CDR3 has 11 amino acids. Germline CDR1 GTSNPN, CDR2 SVGIG (reference sequence). V was pared by 3 bases and J by 8 bases, with 8 bases between. The CDR3 loop reads CAWRWRDEQFF. In DNA form, the CDR3 reads TGTGCCTGGAGGTGGCGGGATGAGCAGTTCTTC.

This chain links TRBV18 with TRBJ1-4; D is ambiguous. Germline CDR1 is KGHSH and CDR2 is LQKENI. The CDR3 runs 13 residues. Trimming pared 5 bases from V and 5 bases from J, leaving 9 bases between. The DNA for the CDR3 is TGTGCCAGCTCAAACGACGGGAATGAAAAACTGTTTTTT. As protein: CASSNDGNEKLFF. Using reference TRBV18 and TRBJ1-4 for the parts outside the CDR3, the full variable domain is NAGVMQNPRHLVRRRGQEARLRCSPMKGHSHVYWYRQLPEEGLKFMVYLQKENIIDESGMPKERFSAEFPKEGPSILRIQQVVRGDSAAYFCASSNDGNEKLFFGSGTQLSVL.

Concerning this clone: At one end the junction does not follow the germline gene, possibly because of a read error. The chain links TRBV7-7 to TRBJ2-2; 10 nucleotides line up with TRBD2. This CDR3 has 16 amino acids. CDR1 SSHAT and CDR2 FNYEAQ come from the germline V gene (reference sequence). CDR3 region: CASSSAQRGGTGELFF. The CDR3 region has the DNA TGTGCTAGCAGCTCAGCACAGCGGGGGGGCACCGGGGAGCTGTTTTTT.

The genes are TRBV5-1 and TRBJ2-1; TRBD1 agrees at 11 bases. The CDR3 contains 15 residues. J was trimmed by 6 bases and V by 2 bases; bases with no gene match: 4. The germline V gene encodes CDR1 SGHRS and CDR2 YFSETQ. DNA for the CDR3: TGCGCCAGCAGCTTAGGACAGGGGGCGAGCAATGAGCAGTTCTTC. Translated, it gives CASSLGQGASNEQFF.

The rearrangement joins TRBV19 to TRBJ1-4; no clear D. V was shortened by 6 bases and J by 7 bases, with 12 bases between the two germline ends. Germline V gene lookup returns CDR1 LNHDA and CDR2 SQIVND (reference sequence). This CDR3 is 13 amino acids long. Here the CDR3 DNA reads TGTGCCAGTAGCGAGGGATATGGTGAAAAACTGTTTTTT. Translating gives CASSEGYGEKLFF.

This CDR3 is CASSRSPQGTNYNEQFF. The CDR3 nucleotides are TGTGCCAGCTCACGATCCCCACAGGGTACGAACTACAATGAGCAGTTCTTC. The rearrangement joins TRBV18 to TRBJ2-1, with D possibly TRBD1 on 6 matching bases. CDR1 and CDR2 from the germline V gene are KGHSH and LQKENI. This CDR3 spans 17 amino acids. The V and J ends lost 4 bases and 3 bases respectively, with 19 bases between them.

The V and J genes are TRBV10-3 and TRBJ1-1, with a possible D match to TRBD1 (6 bases). CDR1 is ENHRY and CDR2 is SYGVKD in the germline V gene. Trimming cost V 10 bases and J 7 bases, with 19 bases left between them. The CDR3 totals 13 residues. In DNA, the CDR3 is TGTGCCACCATCCAGGACAGCAGGATTGAAGCTTTCTTT. This sequence encodes CATIQDSRIEAFF.

The rearrangement joins TRBV28 to TRBJ2-7; D is possibly TRBD1 (5 bases). Germline assignment: CDR1 MDHEN and CDR2 SYDVKM. Between the trimmed V and J ends, which lost 3 bases and 0 bases, there was a span of 27 bases. The CDR3 has 20 amino acids. CDR3 sequence (DNA): TGTGCCAGCAGTTTGGGGCCCCCGGGTTTCGGGCCGAGCGCCTCCTACGAGCAGTACTTC. This translates into CASSLGPPGFGPSASYEQYF.

V and J are TRBV11-3 and TRBJ1-5; 9 bases map to TRBD1. The V gene end was trimmed by 2 bases and the J gene end by 6 bases; junction bases not matched to a gene: 11. Per the germline V gene, CDR1 is SGHNT and CDR2 is YENEEA. The CDR3 loop spans 17 amino acids. This chain's CDR3 is CASSLRQGQGRVQPQHF. The CDR3 DNA reads TGTGCCAGCAGCTTAAGACAGGGACAGGGACGGGTTCAGCCCCAGCATTTT. Together with reference TRBV11-3 and TRBJ1-5, the CDR3 gives the full variable domain: EAGVVQSPRYKIIEKKQPVAFWCNPISGHNTLYWYLQNLGQGPELLIRYENEEAVDDSQLPKDRFSAERLKGVDSTLKIQPAELGDSAVYLCASSLRQGQGRVQPQHFGDGTRLSIL.

V usage is TRBV6-5 and J usage is TRBJ2-2, with 12 bases lining up with TRBD1. The CDR3 has 15 amino acids. Trimming took 6 bases from V and 7 from J; bases not matched to a gene: 6. Germline V gene sequence: CDR1 MNHEY, CDR2 SVGAGI. The CDR3 DNA follows: TGTGCCAGCAGCGGGACAGGGGGCGGATTCGGGGAGCTGTTTTTT. It encodes CASSGTGGGFGELFF.

This chain joins TRBV10-3 and TRBJ2-2; TRBD2 agrees at 9 bases. V lost 0 bases to trimming and J lost 1 base; unmatched junction nucleotides: 0. In germline, CDR1 is ENHRY, CDR2 SYGVKD. This CDR3 region has 16 residues. The CDR3 spells CAISESSGGNTGELFF. CDR3 sequence (DNA): TGTGCCATCAGTGAGTCTAGCGGGGGGAACACCGGGGAGCTGTTTTTT.

The chain employs TRBV5-1 and TRBJ1-4; D is unclear. V shed 0 bases and J shed 8 bases, with 8 bases lying between them. Germline V gives CDR1 SGHRS, CDR2 YFSETQ. The CDR3 runs to 13 residues. In DNA form, the CDR3 reads TGCGCCAGCAGCTTGGAGCTGGAGGAAAAACTGTTTTTT. Encoded protein: CASSLELEEKLFF. Looking up the rest from reference TRBV5-1 and TRBJ1-4 gives the full variable domain: KAGVTQTPRYLIKTRGQQVTLSCSPISGHRSVSWYQQTPGQGLQFLFEYFSETQRNKGNFPGRFSGRQFSNSRSEMNVSTLELGDSALYLCASSLELEEKLFFGSGTQLSVL.